The 8 T cell receptor beta chains reported below all come from one sample, sequenced in a study of blood T cells in healthy people across ages. The second PCR ran roughly 6 to 12 cycles with a sample-barcoded 5' primer and J-beta primers. MiXCR was run by TCRdb on the 5' RACE reads, yielding one entry per CDR3 protein. The sample has some 850,000 distinct CDR3 sequences, 25% to 30% seen once; the top ten hold 3%. This same sample was also taken into another study, of T cells of mothers and their children.

What was sequenced was blood. The receptors derive from a boy aged 5 to 17 in good health.

This clonotype came up a few times. The rearrangement links TRBV6-2 or TRBV6-3 to TRBJ1-4; D remains unclear. V dropped 6 bases and J dropped 8 bases, with 19 bases sitting between them. CDR3 size: 15 residues. Germline V gives CDR1 MNHEY, CDR2 SVGEGT. The DNA of the CDR3 is TGTGCCAGCAGCCACCCGGGATTCTCGAGGGAAAAACTGTTTTTT. This codes for CASSHPGFSREKLFF.

This clonotype has a handful of counts. It is likely a read error, because the conserved phenylalanine at the end of the CDR3 is missing. J is TRBJ2-5 and V is TRBV7-2, with 8 bases identical to TRBD2. Losses at the gene ends were 5 bases for V and 3 bases for J; bases not matched to a gene: 2. In germline, CDR1 is SGHTA, CDR2 FQGNSA. The CDR3 is 13 residues long. CDR3 region: CASSVGGEETQYL. In DNA, the CDR3 is TGTGCCAGCAGCGTCGGGGGGGAAGAGACCCAGTACCTC.

This clonotype was seen only a few times. This chain connects TRBV12-3 or TRBV12-4 to TRBJ2-4, with TRBD2 as a possible D gene (7 bases). CDR3 length equals 14 residues. Trimming removed 0 bases at V and 5 bases at J, with 8 bases between. The CDR3 loop is CASSLAGGQNIQYF. The CDR3 DNA reads as TGTGCCAGCAGTTTAGCGGGGGGGCAAAACATTCAGTACTTC.

This clonotype was seen more than once but under ten times. This chain joins TRBV7-9 and TRBJ2-5, with D maybe TRBD2 (6 bases). Germline V gene lookup returns CDR1 SEHNR and CDR2 FQNEAQ (reference sequence). There are 12 residues in the CDR3. V was pared by 5 bases and J by 11 bases, with 15 bases between. The CDR3 loop reads CASSTGLPEQYF. Here the CDR3 DNA reads TGTGCCAGCAGCACGGGACTCCCGGAGCAGTACTTC.

The chain combines TRBV2 with TRBJ1-4; D perhaps matches TRBD1 (6 bases). Germline V gene sequence: CDR1 SNHLY, CDR2 FYNNEI. The CDR3 is made up of 15 amino acids. The V gene lost 3 bases and the J gene lost 6 bases, with 14 bases spanning the gap. The CDR3 loop reads CASSDEDRPHEKLFF. The DNA for the CDR3 is TGTGCCAGCAGTGATGAGGACAGACCCCATGAAAAACTGTTTTTT. Complete variable domain (other parts from reference TRBV2 and TRBJ1-4): EPEVTQTPSHQVTQMGQEVILRCVPISNHLYFYWYRQILGQKVEFLVSFYNNEISEKSEIFDDQFSVERPDGSNFTLKIRSTKLEDSAMYFCASSDEDRPHEKLFFGSGTQLSVL.

V usage is TRBV10-3 and J usage is TRBJ1-4; 7 nucleotides match TRBD1. This CDR3 region has 17 residues. V shed 4 bases and J 5 bases; nucleotides not matched to a gene: 13. Germline CDR1 is ENHRY and CDR2 is SYGVKD. CDR3 region: CAISGKALSGGNEKLFF. As DNA, the CDR3 is TGTGCCATCAGTGGCAAAGCCTTGTCAGGGGGGAATGAAAAACTGTTTTTT.

There are a few counts of this clonotype. The chain is built from TRBV6-5 and TRBJ1-2; possible D gene TRBD1, 6 bases. The CDR3 totals 12 residues. Germline lookup yields CDR1 MNHEY and CDR2 SVGAGI. With 6 bases removed from V and 4 bases from J, the gap between germline ends came to 9 bases. DNA for the CDR3: TGTGCCAGCAGACAGGGTTCCTATGGCTACACCTTC. The encoded protein is CASRQGSYGYTF.

This chain links TRBV2 with TRBJ2-3, with D tentatively TRBD1 (6 bases). V lost 10 bases, J lost 5 bases, and 13 bases lay in between. Germline CDR1 and CDR2: SNHLY and FYNNEI. The CDR3 covers 12 residues. CDR3 protein: CATQGRGDTQYF. The CDR3 coding sequence is TGTGCCACCCAGGGGAGAGGAGATACGCAGTATTTT.